Presented here are 7 T cell receptor beta chains from one specimen sequenced in a study of cytomegalovirus exposure and HLA in healthy donors. The repertoire was sequenced with immunoSEQ multiplex PCR; TCRdb's copy has only in-frame clones and lacks some. The sample carries over 200,000 clones, almost 90% recorded once. Sequencing was performed on PBMCs. The receptor set was obtained from a woman aged 18-29 years in good health and CMV-seronegative.

There are a few counts of this clone. The genes are TRBV7-2 and TRBJ2-7, with 13 bases lining up with TRBD2. There are 16 residues in the CDR3. CDR1 and CDR2 from the germline V gene are SGHTA and FQGNSA. Trimming removed 4 bases from V and 5 bases from J; junction bases left unmatched: 8. CDR3 in DNA: TGTGCCAGCAGCTATCCAAGGACTAGCGGGAGCCACGAGCAGTACTTC. Amino acids: CASSYPRTSGSHEQYF.

The chain recombines TRBV21-1 with TRBJ1-2; the D call in the table, TRBD1, was not verified against the DNA. TRBV21-1 is a documented pseudogene. This CDR3 is 10 amino acids long. The CDR3 DNA reads as TGTGCCAGCAAAGGGGGATATCACACCTTC. This sequence encodes CASKGGYHTF.

V is TRBV27 and J is TRBJ2-1, with D possibly being TRBD1 (6 bases). Germline V lookup: CDR1 MNHEY, CDR2 SMNVEV (reference sequence). V lost 2 bases and J 6 bases, leaving 11 bases between the germline ends. The CDR3 runs to 14 residues. CDR3 region: CASSLTQGINEQFF. For the CDR3, the DNA is TGTGCCAGCAGTTTAACACAGGGCATCAATGAGCAGTTCTTC.

The chain combines TRBV7-2 with TRBJ2-7; TRBD2 matches 7 bases. The CDR3 is 14 amino acids. The germline V gene has CDR1 SGHTA and CDR2 FQGNSA. V was pared by 5 bases and J by 3 bases, with 7 bases of the junction left unmatched. CDR3 DNA: TGTGCCAGCAGCCTCGGGGGGAAAGGCTACGAGCAGTACTTC. This sequence encodes CASSLGGKGYEQYF.

The chain couples TRBV23-1 to TRBJ2-1; no clear D gene. TRBV23-1 is treated as an ORF (open reading frame) with a function not yet certain. The CDR3 consists of 13 residues. V lost 3 bases and J lost 6, with 9 bases in between. The CDR3 here is CASSHPTANEQFF. The DNA of the CDR3 is TGCGCCAGCAGTCATCCCACTGCCAATGAGCAGTTCTTC.

The J gene is TRBJ2-3, the V gene TRBV28, with 8 bases fitting TRBD1. CDR3 length: 15 residues. Germline V CDR1 and CDR2: MDHEN, SYDVKM. V lost 5 bases and J lost 2; bases outside the gene matches: 6. CDR3 DNA sequence: TGTGCCAGCAGTCTGGGACAGGCCCTCACAGATACGCAGTATTTT. It translates to CASSLGQALTDTQYF.

The gene calls are TRBV28 and TRBJ2-6, with D unclear. V lost 8 bases and J 4 bases, leaving 12 bases between the germline ends. The CDR3 runs 14 residues. Germline CDR1 and CDR2: MDHEN and SYDVKM. DNA for the CDR3: TGTGCCAGCTCTCCCTATAGAGGGGCCAACGTCCTGACTTTC. It is translated as CASSPYRGANVLTF.